This T cell receptor (beta chain) is drawn from a study of blood T cell repertoires in COVID-19. Study background: Whether acute or convalescent, the COVID-19 samples came from the United States, Italy and Spain. PBMCs, B-cell-depleted T cells, or T cells were the source of the cDNA or gDNA that made up the material.

Per the authors' pipeline: Amplification of reference gene primers provided the estimated nucleated cell counts. Repertoires were generated with immunoSEQ multiplex PCR, while TCRdb's copy carries only in-frame clones and drops some. The DNA gave D and trimming, while V, J and clone size come from that table. The sample has about 160,000 clones; over 85% are singletons. Material for sequencing was peripheral blood. The sequence was collected from a man aged 60 to 69 with active or convalescent COVID-19.

The CDR3 spells CATSDLDLNTEAFF. The DNA for the CDR3 is TGTGCCACCAGTGATCTAGACCTGAACACTGAAGCTTTCTTT. The chain couples TRBV24-1 to TRBJ1-1; D unclear. The CDR3 runs to 14 residues. Germline CDR1 KGHDR, CDR2 SFDVKD. V was cut by 3 bases and J by 0 bases, with 7 bases left in between.